Listed below are T cell receptor beta chains from one sample, sequenced in a study of shared clonotypes between healthy human individuals. Method: immunoSEQ multiplex PCR; TCRdb's copy keeps in-frame clones and lacks some. The sample has about 230,000 clones, over 60% seen once. The sequenced sample was memory CD4+ T cells sorted from blood. The receptors here all came from a man aged 25-45 years in good health. Both conserved end residues are part of each CDR3. D genes are given only for firm matches.

TRBV28,TRBD1,TRBJ2-5,CASGTGMRETQYF
TRBV25-1,NA,TRBJ1-1,CASRGDGTEAFF
TRBV7-9,NA,TRBJ1-1,CASLNYAEAFF
TRBV15,NA,TRBJ1-2,CATSRDSGRDGYTF
TRBV29-1,NA,TRBJ2-3,CSVGKGLGTDTQYF
TRBV4-3,NA,TRBJ2-1,CASSQDPTSGQFF
TRBV18,TRBD2,TRBJ2-1,CASSTGEGLNEQFF
TRBV2,NA,TRBJ2-1,CASQLDSGEQFF
TRBV28,NA,TRBJ2-4,CASRVTGFGKNIQYF
TRBV28,TRBD1,TRBJ1-5,CASSLAGTGVRRANQPQHF
TRBV11-2,NA,TRBJ2-7,CASSPNFFTSEQYF
TRBV2,TRBD1,TRBJ1-1,CASSETGQLTFF
TRBV7-3,TRBD2,TRBJ2-2,CASSFSSGKTGELFF
TRBV14,TRBD1,TRBJ1-2,CASSQVSDRDYGYTF
TRBV16,NA,TRBJ1-1,CASSQSRTEAFF
TRBV5-5,NA,TRBJ1-4,CASSLIGTEKLFF
TRBV25-1,NA,TRBJ2-7,CASSDPAGWYEQYF
TRBV7-8,NA,TRBJ2-7,CASSPRTAAYEQYF
TRBV4-2,TRBD1,TRBJ1-4,CASSLVNRGRRGSEKLFF
TRBV2,NA,TRBJ2-7,CASSGGVAGEQYF
TRBV29-1,NA,TRBJ2-3,CSVAPWQVERSTDTQYF
TRBV30,TRBD1,TRBJ2-7,CAWSNRGLKEQYF
TRBV7-8,NA,TRBJ1-5,CASSLAGDQPQHF
TRBV28,NA,TRBJ1-5,CASTQGPNQPQHF
TRBV7-6,TRBD1,TRBJ2-7,CASSQPGTGREQYF
TRBV27,NA,TRBJ2-5,CASSLLKGGVQYF
TRBV28,NA,TRBJ2-5,CASSLGGPLDSQYF
TRBV12-5,TRBD2,TRBJ2-7,CASGLCLAGVCEQYF
TRBV30,TRBD2,TRBJ2-1,CAWTGLADNEQFF
TRBV19,NA,TRBJ2-1,CASSRNYNEQFF
TRBV7-9,NA,TRBJ2-4,CASSFDSTVKNIQYF
TRBV28,NA,TRBJ2-1,CASSSQRAHSYNEQFF
TRBV19,NA,TRBJ1-3,CASSIRRSPHTIYF
TRBV5-1,NA,TRBJ2-4,CASRSALGLAKNIQYF
TRBV14,TRBD2,TRBJ2-1,CASSQGGVRGRSSYNEQFF
TRBV2,NA,TRBJ2-2,CASREGPYTGELFF
TRBV19,TRBD1,TRBJ1-5,CASSMDRVQPQHF
TRBV20-1,NA,TRBJ2-3,CSCRGTDTQYF
TRBV15,NA,TRBJ2-2,CATSRLTKNTGELFF
TRBV7-2,TRBD2,TRBJ2-7,CASSFSSGSHYEQYF
TRBV20-1,NA,TRBJ2-7,CSAMAGQYF
TRBV28,NA,TRBJ1-5,CASSPFAGSNQPQHF
TRBV7-3,NA,TRBJ2-3,CATSASTGFSTDTQYF
TRBV6-5,TRBD1,TRBJ2-7,CASSTGAAYEQYF
TRBV18,TRBD1,TRBJ2-7,CASSPGTARGEQYF
TRBV29-1,NA,TRBJ2-5,CSVSWGANYQETQYF
TRBV2,TRBD2,TRBJ2-1,CASSEGTSGYNEQFF
TRBV9,TRBD2,TRBJ2-2,CASSALGRAGELFF
TRBV11-3,TRBD1,TRBJ2-7,CASSSRGQGRNEQYF
TRBV5-1,TRBD2,TRBJ2-5,CASSMGLAGVETQYF
TRBV5-4,NA,TRBJ1-1,CASSPPEARKNTEAFF
TRBV11-2,TRBD1,TRBJ2-3,CASSRTGFGTDTQYF